These T cell receptor beta chains were read from a single sample in a study of T-cell memory formation after mild COVID-19. One entry per CDR3 protein, called by TCRdb with MiXCR from the 5' RACE reads. The sample lists about 49,000 distinct CDR3 sequences; 27% were seen once. The sequencing input was PBMCs or a T cell subset sorted from them (not recorded which). Receptors were obtained from a man aged 18 to 30 who had mild COVID-19 (a few samples of this study predate the infection). Cell type and time point are not known. Both conserved end residues are part of each CDR3. Each record gives: D gene, clone size, V gene, J gene, CDR3 protein, CDR3 DNA. The D gene is left open where the match is weak. The size field is filled for only some rows; it gives once, few, many or a size class.

d_gene: .
abundance: .
v_gene: TRBV6-2/TRBV6-3
j_gene: TRBJ2-1
CDR3aa: CASTDGGGPTKFF
CDR3nt: TGTGCCAGCACCGATGGGGGGGGCCCGACTAAGTTCTTC

d_gene: .
abundance: .
v_gene: TRBV20-1
j_gene: TRBJ1-2
CDR3aa: CSAREGRSYGYTF
CDR3nt: TGCAGTGCTAGAGAAGGCCGCTCCTATGGCTACACCTTC

d_gene: .
abundance: few
v_gene: TRBV4-1
j_gene: TRBJ2-1
CDR3aa: CASSQVSWRIEQFF
CDR3nt: TGCGCCAGCAGCCAAGTTTCTTGGAGAATTGAGCAGTTCTTC

d_gene: TRBD1
abundance: few
v_gene: TRBV14
j_gene: TRBJ2-7
CDR3aa: CASSGDRSYEQYF
CDR3nt: TGTGCCAGCAGCGGGGACAGGTCATACGAGCAGTACTTC

d_gene: .
abundance: .
v_gene: TRBV29-1
j_gene: TRBJ2-3
CDR3aa: CSVEDWGAGSGDTQYF
CDR3nt: TGCAGCGTTGAAGATTGGGGTGCAGGGTCCGGTGATACGCAGTATTTT

d_gene: TRBD1
abundance: .
v_gene: TRBV19
j_gene: TRBJ1-1
CDR3aa: CASRPGQLTNTEAFF
CDR3nt: TGTGCCAGTAGGCCGGGACAGTTGACTAACACTGAAGCTTTCTTT

d_gene: .
abundance: .
v_gene: TRBV20-1
j_gene: TRBJ1-2
CDR3aa: CSASLEVDSYYGYTF
CDR3nt: TGCAGTGCTAGCCTGGAAGTCGACAGCTACTATGGCTACACCTTC

d_gene: .
abundance: .
v_gene: TRBV24-1
j_gene: TRBJ1-2
CDR3aa: CATSESTGNYGYTF
CDR3nt: TGTGCCACCAGTGAGAGTACAGGAAACTATGGCTACACCTTC

d_gene: .
abundance: .
v_gene: TRBV4-1
j_gene: TRBJ1-5
CDR3aa: CASSQEGTGTLIGSNQPQHF
CDR3nt: TGCGCCAGCAGCCAAGAAGGAACCGGGACACTAATTGGGAGCAATCAGCCCCAGCATTTT

d_gene: .
abundance: .
v_gene: TRBV6-6
j_gene: TRBJ2-6
CDR3aa: CASSPRGGSSGANVLTF
CDR3nt: TGTGCCAGCAGTCCCAGAGGGGGTAGCTCTGGGGCCAACGTCCTGACTTTC

d_gene: TRBD1
abundance: few
v_gene: TRBV4-3
j_gene: TRBJ1-2
CDR3aa: CASSQDRGGTGYGYTF
CDR3nt: TGCGCCAGCAGCCAAGATAGGGGCGGGACAGGCTATGGCTACACCTTC

d_gene: TRBD1
abundance: few
v_gene: TRBV7-9
j_gene: TRBJ2-5
CDR3aa: CASSSGQEIETQYF
CDR3nt: TGTGCCAGCAGCTCGGGACAGGAGATCGAGACCCAGTACTTC

d_gene: .
abundance: .
v_gene: TRBV7-9
j_gene: TRBJ2-1
CDR3aa: CASSARGPLPDEQFF
CDR3nt: TGTGCCAGCAGCGCCCGGGGCCCTCTCCCGGATGAGCAGTTCTTC

d_gene: TRBD1
abundance: few
v_gene: TRBV28
j_gene: TRBJ2-6
CDR3aa: CASSLTYRGQSGANVLTF
CDR3nt: TGTGCCAGCAGTTTAACGTACAGGGGGCAATCCGGGGCCAACGTCCTGACTTTC

d_gene: TRBD2
abundance: .
v_gene: TRBV7-9
j_gene: TRBJ2-3
CDR3aa: CASSSSFTSGATDTQYF
CDR3nt: TGTGCCAGCAGCTCTTCATTCACTAGCGGGGCTACAGATACGCAGTATTTT

d_gene: TRBD2
abundance: .
v_gene: TRBV7-6
j_gene: TRBJ2-3
CDR3aa: CASSLGVSGGWTDTQYF
CDR3nt: TGTGCCAGCAGCTTAGGAGTTAGCGGGGGGTGGACAGATACGCAGTATTTT

d_gene: .
abundance: .
v_gene: TRBV28
j_gene: TRBJ1-1
CDR3aa: CASSFWGNTEAFF
CDR3nt: TGTGCCAGCAGTTTTTGGGGGAACACTGAAGCTTTCTTT

d_gene: TRBD2
abundance: .
v_gene: TRBV7-8
j_gene: TRBJ2-7
CDR3aa: CASSPNSGGTYEQYF
CDR3nt: TGTGCCAGCAGCCCCAATAGCGGGGGTACCTACGAGCAGTACTTC

d_gene: .
abundance: .
v_gene: TRBV19
j_gene: TRBJ1-1
CDR3aa: CASSSGTYYRQAFF
CDR3nt: TGTGCCAGTAGCTCCGGGACATACTACCGGCAAGCTTTCTTT

d_gene: TRBD1
abundance: many
v_gene: TRBV6-4
j_gene: TRBJ2-1
CDR3aa: CASSDSDRNEQFF
CDR3nt: TGTGCCAGCAGTGACTCGGACAGGAATGAGCAGTTCTTC